A single sample gave rise to the 25 T cell receptor beta chains below, sequenced in a study of blood T cell repertoires in COVID-19. Profiled with immunoSEQ multiplex PCR; TCRdb holds only in-frame clones, not every one. Here the sample spans about 140,000 clones, around 80% being singletons. The sample consisted of peripheral blood. The receptors come from a man aged 60 to 69 with acute or convalescent COVID-19.

This chain connects TRBV30 to TRBJ1-3; D remains ambiguous. The CDR3 has 13 residues. In germline, CDR1 is GTSNPN, CDR2 SVGIG (reference sequence). The germline V and J ends were trimmed by 8 bases and 4 bases, with 15 bases remaining between them. The CDR3 DNA reads TGTGCCCTTACTGAGGTCCTCGGAAACACCATATATTTT. Amino acid sequence: CALTEVLGNTIYF.

The chain has TRBV6-5 and TRBJ2-5, with D possibly being TRBD2 (5 bases). CDR3 length equals 14 residues. The ends were cut back, 3 bases at V and 5 bases at J, with 13 bases in the middle. Germline loops: CDR1 MNHEY, CDR2 SVGAGI. DNA of the CDR3: TGTGCCAGCAGTTATAGGGTGGGCGGGGAGACCCAGTACTTC. It translates to CASSYRVGGETQYF.

This chain joins TRBV14 and TRBJ1-1; possibly TRBD1 for D (6 bases). The germline gives CDR1 SGHDN, CDR2 FVKESK. The CDR3 is made up of 14 amino acids. V lost 2 bases and J lost 7, with 14 bases in between. The CDR3: CASSQQGPPYEAFF. For the CDR3, the DNA is TGTGCCAGCAGCCAACAGGGGCCGCCCTATGAAGCTTTCTTT. The variable domain in full, with the rest retrieved from reference TRBV14 and TRBJ1-1, is EAGVTQFPSHSVIEKGQTVTLRCDPISGHDNLYWYRRVMGKEIKFLLHFVKESKQDESGMPNNRFLAERTGGTYSTLKVQPAELEDSGVYFCASSQQGPPYEAFFGQGTRLTVV.

V usage is TRBV15 and J usage is TRBJ1-5, with 7 positions matching TRBD1. There are 15 residues in the CDR3. The junction had 8 bases not matched to a gene; V was cut back by 3 bases and J by 6 bases. Germline V gene sequence: CDR1 LNHNV, CDR2 YYDKDF (reference sequence). The DNA of the CDR3 is TGTGCCACCAGCAGGGAACAGGGGAGGTTTCAGCCCCAGCATTTT. Protein: CATSREQGRFQPQHF.

In this sample, this clone turned up many times. The chain joins TRBV3-1 (or the pseudogene TRBV3-2) to TRBJ2-7; TRBD1 might be the D (5 bases). Trimming took 3 bases from V and 4 from J, leaving 10 bases between them. This CDR3 has 13 residues. Per germline, CDR1 LGHDT and CDR2 YNNKEL (reference sequence). CDR3 DNA sequence: TGTGCCAGCAGCCATTATTCAGGGTACGAGCAGTACTTC. It codes for CASSHYSGYEQYF.

This clone is termed medium-sized. V is TRBV29-1 and J is TRBJ2-7, with 8 bases identical to TRBD1. V lost 8 bases, J lost 4 bases, and 7 bases stayed unmatched. This CDR3 region has 12 residues. The V gene's germline CDR1 is SQVTM and CDR2 ANQGSEA. CDR3 sequence: CSTRTGNYEQYF. CDR3 nucleotides: TGCAGCACCCGGACAGGGAATTACGAGCAGTACTTC.

The rearrangement joins TRBV30 to TRBJ1-2, with D unresolved. The V gene lost 4 bases and the J gene lost 0 bases, with 9 bases spanning the gap. Germline loops: CDR1 GTSNPN, CDR2 SVGIG (reference sequence). This CDR3 is 13 amino acids long. The CDR3 DNA sequence: TGTGCCTGGACGAGGGATTCTAACTATGGCTACACCTTC. Its protein product is CAWTRDSNYGYTF.

This clone was detected only once. This CDR3 is CASSNGQGATGELFF. CDR3 DNA sequence: TGTGCCAGCAGTAACGGACAGGGCGCCACCGGGGAGCTGTTTTTT. This sequence joins TRBV7-3 and TRBJ2-2; 8 nucleotides align to TRBD1. The germline CDR1 and CDR2 sequences are SGHTA and FQGTGA. The CDR3 runs to 15 residues. V was pared by 6 bases and J by 4 bases, with 7 bases of the junction left unmatched.

V is TRBV28 and J is TRBJ1-5, with 8 positions matching TRBD1. J was trimmed by 7 bases and V by 6 bases; bases with no gene match: 5. The CDR3 loop spans 13 amino acids. The germline gives CDR1 MDHEN, CDR2 SYDVKM. The CDR3 loop reads CASSWQGAQPQHF. The CDR3 nucleotides read TGTGCCAGCAGCTGGCAGGGGGCCCAGCCCCAGCATTTT. The whole variable domain, remainder taken from reference TRBV28 and TRBJ1-5, is DVKVTQSSRYLVKRTGEKVFLECVQDMDHENMFWYRQDPGLGLRLIYFSYDVKMKEKGDIPEGYSVSREKKERFSLILESASTNQTSMYLCASSWQGAQPQHFGDGTRLSIL.

This chain connects TRBV10-3 to TRBJ2-3; TRBD2 agrees at 7 bases. The V and J ends lost 7 bases and 0 bases, in that order; junction bases with no gene match: 10. The CDR3 runs to 16 residues. CDR1 is ENHRY, CDR2 SYGVKD, per germline. The CDR3 here is CAITFSGQTSTDTQYF. The CDR3 region has the DNA TGTGCCATCACCTTTAGCGGGCAAACTAGCACAGATACGCAGTATTTT.

This chain joins TRBV3-1 (or the pseudogene TRBV3-2) and TRBJ1-2; D gene ambiguous. Trimming shortened V by 1 base and J by 8 bases, and 11 bases separated the two germline ends. Germline V CDR1 and CDR2: LGHDT, YNNKEL (reference sequence). This CDR3 comprises 13 residues. The DNA of the CDR3 is TGTGCCAGCAGCCAAGCGTACAGTTGGGGCTACACCTTC. Residues: CASSQAYSWGYTF.

In DNA, the CDR3 is TGTGCCAGCGGGAGGCAGGCCGGGGAGCTGTTTTTT. It specifies CASGRQAGELFF. This chain uses TRBV12-3 or TRBV12-4 with TRBJ2-2, with TRBD2 as a possible D gene (6 bases). CDR3 length equals 12 residues. The V gene lost 8 bases and the J gene lost 6 bases, with 10 bases spanning the gap.

The genes are TRBV10-2 and TRBJ1-1; D is unresolved. The CDR3 extends over 13 amino acids. CDR1 and CDR2 from the germline V gene are WSHSY and SAAADI. V was shortened by 2 bases and J by 2 bases, with 6 bases between the two germline ends. CDR3 in amino acids: CASSEAGNTEAFF. The CDR3 DNA reads as TGCGCCAGCAGTGAGGCAGGCAACACTGAAGCTTTCTTT.

This clone was recorded a few times. CDR3 nucleotides: TGTGCCAGCAGTTTGGAACTAGCGGGAGGGTTGGTCCCACAAGAGACCCAGTACTTC. Translation gives CASSLELAGGLVPQETQYF. The V and J genes are TRBV28 and TRBJ2-5, with 13 bases lining up with TRBD2. From germline, CDR1 is MDHEN and CDR2 SYDVKM. The CDR3 has 19 residues. V dropped 3 bases and J dropped 2; count of bases not matched to a gene: 12.

The chain couples TRBV5-1 to TRBJ2-1; 8 nucleotides match TRBD1. The V gene's germline CDR1 is SGHRS and CDR2 YFSETQ. The CDR3 runs 15 residues. V lost 1 base, J lost 6 bases, and 6 bases stayed unmatched. Written as DNA, the CDR3 is TGCGCCAGCAGCTTGCCGAGGACAGGGAGCAATGAGCAGTTCTTC. This sequence encodes CASSLPRTGSNEQFF.

The chain couples TRBV9 to TRBJ2-3, with 7 bases fitting TRBD2. The V segment lost 4 bases and the J segment 6 bases; nucleotides outside the gene matches: 8. Germline lookup yields CDR1 SGDLS and CDR2 YYNGEE. The CDR3 has 14 amino acids. This CDR3 reads CASSPLGLVDTQYF. The CDR3, as DNA: TGTGCCAGCAGCCCGCTCGGACTAGTCGATACGCAGTATTTT.

The J gene is TRBJ2-7, the V gene TRBV9, with D unresolved. CDR3 length equals 15 residues. V gave up 0 bases and J gave up 3 bases, with 13 bases separating them. In germline, CDR1 is SGDLS, CDR2 YYNGEE. CDR3 DNA sequence: TGTGCCAGCAGCGTAGGAGGTGATCTTCGCTACGAGCAGTACTTC. Translation: CASSVGGDLRYEQYF.

The CDR3 bases are TGTGCCAGCTCACTCGCTAAATATAATGAGCAGTTCTTC. This translates into CASSLAKYNEQFF. The gene calls are TRBV18 and TRBJ2-1; no clear D gene. Germline loops: CDR1 KGHSH, CDR2 LQKENI. The CDR3 is made up of 13 amino acids. V lost 4 bases, J lost 7 bases, and 11 bases lay in between.

The chain couples TRBV5-1 to TRBJ2-2; TRBD2 matches 15 bases. The trim removed 4 bases at V and 5 bases at J, leaving 6 bases unmatched. CDR3 size: 17 residues. CDR1 is SGHRS and CDR2 is YFSETQ in the germline V gene. DNA of the CDR3: TGCGCCAGCAGCCCTGGACTAGCGGGAGGGCGGACCGGGGAGCTGTTTTTT. The encoded protein is CASSPGLAGGRTGELFF. The full variable domain, its missing parts supplied by reference TRBV5-1 and TRBJ2-2, is KAGVTQTPRYLIKTRGQQVTLSCSPISGHRSVSWYQQTPGQGLQFLFEYFSETQRNKGNFPGRFSGRQFSNSRSEMNVSTLELGDSALYLCASSPGLAGGRTGELFFGEGSRLTVL.

The rearrangement links TRBV19 to TRBJ2-3; 13 bases agree with TRBD2. The CDR3 is 15 amino acids. CDR1 LNHDA and CDR2 SQIVND come from the germline V gene (reference sequence). After removal of 6 bases from V and 4 bases from J, the junction contained 4 bases not matched to a gene. This CDR3 reads CASRLGLAGADTQYF. The CDR3 DNA reads TGTGCCAGTAGGTTAGGACTAGCGGGAGCAGATACGCAGTATTTT.

The rearrangement links TRBV18 to TRBJ2-3, with D uncertain. Germline assignment: CDR1 KGHSH and CDR2 LQKENI. The CDR3 loop spans 12 amino acids. V was cut by 1 base and J by 5 bases, with 4 bases left in between. This CDR3 is CASSPRGDTQYF. CDR3 DNA: TGTGCCAGCTCACCACGAGGAGATACGCAGTATTTT.

The V call is TRBV2, the J call TRBJ2-7, with D possibly being TRBD1 (6 bases). Germline V gives CDR1 SNHLY, CDR2 FYNNEI. The V gene lost 6 bases and the J gene lost 1 base, with 16 bases spanning the gap. The CDR3 is 15 residues long. Here the CDR3 DNA reads TGTGCCAGCAGCAGTGACAGGTTCCTTTCCTACGAGCAGTACTTC. Residues: CASSSDRFLSYEQYF. The variable domain in full, completed from reference TRBV2 and TRBJ2-7, reads EPEVTQTPSHQVTQMGQEVILRCVPISNHLYFYWYRQILGQKVEFLVSFYNNEISEKSEIFDDQFSVERPDGSNFTLKIRSTKLEDSAMYFCASSSDRFLSYEQYFGPGTRLTVT.

The J gene is TRBJ1-2, the V gene TRBV27, with 9 bases aligning to TRBD1. V lost 4 bases and J lost 7; bases outside the gene matches: 7. In germline, CDR1 is MNHEY, CDR2 SMNVEV (reference sequence). The CDR3 extends over 14 amino acids. Written as DNA, the CDR3 is TGTGCCAGCAGTTCCCCGGGACAGGGCCTTGGCTACACCTTC. Residues: CASSSPGQGLGYTF.

The V and J genes are TRBV27 and TRBJ2-7, with D possibly being TRBD1 (6 bases). The V gene lost 5 bases and the J gene lost 5 bases, with 19 bases spanning the gap. Germline assignment: CDR1 MNHEY and CDR2 SMNVEV (reference sequence). This CDR3 spans 15 amino acids. The DNA of the CDR3 is TGTGCCAGCAGTCCCGGGACAACGAGGGACCACGAGCAGTACTTC. Its translation is CASSPGTTRDHEQYF.

The rearrangement links TRBV6-4 to TRBJ2-7; D not resolved. Germline V gene lookup returns CDR1 MRHNA and CDR2 SNTAGT. The CDR3 length is 11 residues. V shed 6 bases and J shed 6 bases, with 9 bases lying between them. CDR3 bases: TGTGCCAGCAGGCAGTCGTCCGAGCAGTACTTC. Protein product: CASRQSSEQYF.